This entry features one TCR beta chain sequence. Resolution of symptoms, clearance, or two negative PCRs was present in recovered Cohort 3 donors. Repertoires were generated with immunoSEQ multiplex PCR, while TCRdb's copy carries only in-frame clones and drops some. The sample has about 140,000 clones, approximately 80% seen once. The data originate from a study of blood T cell repertoires in COVID-19. Turning to the study itself: PBMCs, B-cell-depleted T cells, or T cells were the source of the cDNA or gDNA that made up the material.

Trimming took 8 bases from V and 4 from J, leaving 18 bases between them. The CDR3 is 14 amino acids. Germline loops: CDR1 MRHNA, CDR2 SNTAGT. The rearrangement links TRBV6-4 to TRBJ2-7; D possibly corresponds to TRBD2 (5 bases). The receptor's source is a woman between 40 and 55 years old who had recovered from COVID-19. The sample consisted of PBMCs or T cells enriched from blood (not recorded which). The CDR3 DNA follows: TGTGCCAGCCCGAGGACCCTGAAGCGGTACGAGCAGTACTTC. As protein: CASPRTLKRYEQYF.